Each of the 30 T cell receptor beta chains below was sequenced from the same sample in a study of tissue T cells after allogeneic stem cell transplantation. The assay was immunoSEQ multiplex PCR, and TCRdb's table has in-frame clones only and misses some. The repertoire holds about 4,000 clones, 47% seen once, with over 20% in the top ten. The time point: mouse harvest day 14 after allogeneic transplant. Tail vein injection delivered 10^7 T-cell-depleted bone marrow cells and 10^6 splenic CD5+ T cells. The sequenced sample was gut tissue. The receptors derive from a female BALB/c mouse given C57BL/6 T cells with graft-versus-host disease after an allogeneic hematopoietic cell transplant.

This clone has a handful of counts. Genes and germline come from the mouse. The sequence runs out 1 residue before the end of the CDR3; the remainder is reconstructed from the germline J gene. The V call is TRBV19, the J call TRBJ2-5; TRBD2 aligns across 8 bases. Trimming cost V 2 bases and J 6 bases; bases outside gene matches: 2. This CDR3 has 13 residues. Looked up from germline, CDR1 is FNHDT and CDR2 is SITEND (reference sequence). The CDR3 DNA, read in part, is TGTGCCAGCAGTATGGGGGGGCGCGACACCCAGTAC. Residues: CASSMGGRDTQY. The complete CDR3 sequence is CASSMGGRDTQYF.

This clone occurred a few times. Each gene name is a mouse one. The CDR3 extends 1 residue past the end of the read, so its final part is completed from the germline J gene. The chain employs TRBV3 and TRBJ2-7; TRBD1 agrees at 7 bases. The CDR3 spans 15 residues. CDR1 is SNHLY and CDR2 is FYNGKV in the germline V gene (reference sequence). V lost 2 bases, J lost 0 bases, and 4 bases stayed unmatched. CDR3 in amino acids: CASSLRAGGSYEQYF. CDR3 bases read: TGTGCCAGCAGCTTAAGGGCAGGGGGCTCCTATGAACAGTAC.

Relative to its sample, this clone is medium-sized. Mouse names are used for the genes. The sequenced fragment ends 1 residue before the CDR3 boundary, so the rest is inferred from the germline J gene. The chain combines TRBV1 with TRBJ2-2, with a tentative D call TRBD1 (6 bases). Germline V gene lookup returns CDR1 NSQYPW and CDR2 LRSPGD (reference sequence). V was clipped by 5 bases and J by 1 base, with 11 bases between them. The CDR3 covers 15 residues. CDR3 residues: CTCSSRQVNTGQLYF. CDR3 DNA (partial): TGCACCTGCAGTTCCAGACAGGTAAACACCGGGCAGCTCTAC.

Turning to this clone: The gene symbols are mouse symbols. The observed sequence ends 1 residue before the CDR3 terminus, with the missing tail filled in from the germline J gene. The chain combines TRBV12-2 with TRBJ2-5, with a weak D call TRBD1 (6 bases). V dropped 4 bases and J dropped 2 bases, with 12 bases sitting between them. The CDR3 extends over 14 amino acids. Germline CDR1 and CDR2: SGHLS and HYDKME. CDR3 bases read: TGTGCCAGCTCCCACAGGGATGGCCAAGACACCCAGTAC. Residues: CASSHRDGQDTQY. The whole CDR3 reads CASSHRDGQDTQYF.

This clone is medium-sized. Any gene name here is a mouse gene name. Coverage ceases 1 residue before the CDR3 finishes, and the germline J gene fills in the end. The rearrangement links TRBV19 to TRBJ2-3; weak D call: TRBD1 (5 bases). The CDR3 consists of 14 residues. Trimming stripped 1 base from V and 0 bases from J, with 6 bases between. Germline CDR1 and CDR2: FNHDT and SITEND (reference sequence). CDR3 bases read: TGTGCCAGCAGTATACAGGGAAGTGCAGAAACGCTGTAT. It is translated as CASSIQGSAETLY. The full CDR3 protein reads CASSIQGSAETLYF.

On this clone: Genes here carry mouse names. The read ends 1 residue early relative to the CDR3; the germline J gene fills the gap. The chain has TRBV13-3 and TRBJ2-2; 9 nucleotides match TRBD2. The CDR3 contains 16 residues. V lost 4 bases to trimming and J lost 4 bases; unmatched junction nucleotides: 8. The germline V gene has CDR1 NNHDY and CDR2 SYVADS. The sequenced part of the CDR3 DNA is TGTGCCAGCAGTCGACACGGGACTGGGCTCACCGGGCAGCTCTAC. Protein: CASSRHGTGLTGQLY. The full CDR3 protein reads CASSRHGTGLTGQLYF.

This clone was seen a single time. The genes are named according to mouse. CDR3 protein: CASSLGQNTEVFF. The sequenced part of the CDR3 DNA is TGTGCCAGCAGCCTGGGACAAAACACAGAAGTCTTC. The gene calls are TRBV26 and TRBJ1-1, with D maybe TRBD1 (6 bases). The CDR3 end falls 1 residue outside the read, so it is completed with the germline J gene. Trimming removed 6 bases from V and 1 base from J, with 9 bases in between. This CDR3 comprises 13 residues. Germline loops: CDR1 KGHPV, CDR2 FQNQEV (reference sequence).

Worth noting for this clone: The listed genes are named as in mouse. The read falls 1 residue short of the CDR3 end, and the missing part is taken from the germline J gene. The chain employs TRBV1 and TRBJ2-5, with D perhaps matching TRBD1 (6 bases). Trimming cost V 3 bases and J 0 bases, with 10 bases left between them. The germline V gene encodes CDR1 NSQYPW and CDR2 LRSPGD (reference sequence). The CDR3 totals 15 residues. CDR3 DNA, as far as it was read: TGCACCTGCAGTGCCTCCGGGACAAACCAAGACACCCAGTAC. Translating it yields CTCSASGTNQDTQY. The complete CDR3 protein is CTCSASGTNQDTQYF.

This clone was recorded a few times. The genes are named according to mouse. The read ends 1 residue early relative to the CDR3; the germline J gene fills the gap. The V gene is TRBV20, the J gene TRBJ2-7; possibly TRBD1 for D (5 bases). CDR3 size: 12 residues. In germline, CDR1 is GFQATS, CDR2 STVNSAI. The V and J ends lost 1 base and 7 bases respectively, with 11 bases between them. The DNA read from the CDR3 is TGTGGTGCTAGGGGAAGGGGTCGGGAACAGTAC. It yields the protein CGARGRGREQY. The whole CDR3 is CGARGRGREQYF.

This clone came up a few times. The gene names here belong to mouse. The read terminates 1 residue before the CDR3 end, so the remaining end is supplied by the germline J gene. The chain uses TRBV15 and TRBJ2-1; possibly TRBD1 or TRBD2 for D (6 bases each). V lost 6 bases and J lost 6, with 12 bases in between. The CDR3 is made up of 13 amino acids. The germline V gene has CDR1 SGHND and CDR2 FRSKSL. CDR3 amino acids: CASSLGGGAEQFF. CDR3 bases read: TGTGCCAGCAGCCTCGGGGGCGGTGCTGAGCAGTTC.

For this clone: Gene names and germline match the mouse. The read is 1 residue too short to cover the CDR3 end, so that end is filled in from the germline J gene. V gene TRBV16 combines with J gene TRBJ1-6, with D hard to call. TRBJ1-6 is recorded as an ORF, its role being uncertain. The V gene lost 2 bases and the J gene lost 5 bases, with 4 bases spanning the gap. The CDR3 has 13 amino acids. Germline CDR1 and CDR2: SGHSA and FRNQAP. CDR3 amino acids: CASSLTDNSPLYF. The sequenced part of the CDR3 DNA is TGTGCAAGCAGCTTAACAGATAATTCGCCCCTCTAC.

Notes on this clone: Gene names are the mouse ones. The observed sequence ends 1 residue before the CDR3 terminus, with the missing tail filled in from the germline J gene. The chain uses TRBV26 and TRBJ2-4, with 10 bases aligning to TRBD2. The J segment lost 3 bases and the V segment lost 2 bases, leaving 2 bases of the junction unmatched. The germline gives CDR1 KGHPV, CDR2 FQNQEV (reference sequence). The CDR3 has 15 amino acids. CDR3 residues: CASSLLGGRQNTLYF. CDR3 bases read: TGTGCCAGCAGTCTGCTGGGGGGGCGACAAAACACCTTGTAC.

Comments on this clone: All gene names here are mouse names. From the germline J gene comes the end of the CDR3, since the read stops 1 residue before it. This chain links TRBV3 with TRBJ1-2, with D perhaps matching TRBD1 (6 bases). The CDR3 extends over 14 amino acids. Germline loops: CDR1 SNHLY, CDR2 FYNGKV (reference sequence). The ends were cut back, 3 bases at V and 0 bases at J, with 8 bases in the middle. CDR3 DNA (partial): TGTGCCAGCAGCTTTACAGGGTCAAACTCCGACTACACC. Translated, it gives CASSFTGSNSDYT. The whole CDR3 reads CASSFTGSNSDYTF.

This clone counts as medium-sized. The genes are named according to mouse. The read terminates 1 residue before the CDR3 end, so the remaining end is supplied by the germline J gene. V usage is TRBV26 and J usage is TRBJ1-3; D unresolved. Trimming cost V 0 bases and J 0 bases, with 3 bases left between them. The CDR3 has 14 residues. CDR1 is KGHPV and CDR2 is FQNQEV in the germline V gene (reference sequence). The CDR3 region is CASSLSDSGNTLYF. CDR3 bases read: TGTGCCAGCAGTCTGTCAGATTCTGGAAATACGCTCTAT.

This clone appeared a few times. The gene symbols are mouse symbols. The DNA ends 1 residue before the CDR3 does, and the rest of the CDR3 is filled in from the germline J gene. The genes are TRBV13-3 and TRBJ2-2; 12 nucleotides align to TRBD2. CDR1 and CDR2 (germline): NNHDY, SYVADS. V dropped 5 bases and J dropped 2; count of bases not matched to a gene: 4. CDR3 length equals 16 residues. The CDR3 loop reads CASSRLGGRNTGQLYF. CDR3 DNA (partial): TGTGCCAGCAGCAGACTGGGGGGGCGCAACACCGGGCAGCTCTAC.

Points on this clone: The listed genes are named as in mouse. The read ends 1 residue before the CDR3 terminus; that terminus is restored from the germline J gene. V usage is TRBV23 and J usage is TRBJ1-5; the table assigns TRBD1, which was not confirmed against the DNA. The CDR3 has 15 residues. CDR1 and CDR2 from the germline V gene are KGHTA and FQNQQP. The CDR3: CSSSQSGRSNQAPLF. The part of the CDR3 DNA that was read is TGCTCCAGCAGTCAATCAGGCAGGAGCAACCAGGCTCCGCTT.

In this sample, this clone turned up a few times. Gene labels here are mouse ones. The read ends 1 residue before the CDR3 terminus; that terminus is restored from the germline J gene. J is TRBJ1-3 and V is TRBV26; D might be TRBD1 (6 bases). Germline loops: CDR1 KGHPV, CDR2 FQNQEV (reference sequence). V dropped 4 bases and J dropped 2 bases, with 6 bases sitting between them. This CDR3 has 13 residues. The sequenced CDR3 bases are TGTGCCAGCAGTCGACAGGCTGGAAATACGCTCTAT. Its protein is CASSRQAGNTLY. The CDR3 in full is CASSRQAGNTLYF.

Details on this clone: Any gene name here is a mouse gene name. The CDR3 end is not reached by the read, which stops 1 residue before it; the germline J gene fills it in. The chain uses TRBV13-2 and TRBJ2-3; the D is unclear. CDR1 is NNHNN and CDR2 is SYGAGS in the germline V gene (reference sequence). The V gene lost 0 bases and the J gene lost 0 bases, with 8 bases spanning the gap. CDR3 length: 15 amino acids. Incomplete CDR3 DNA: TGTGCCAGCGGTGATGCAGGCAATAGTGCAGAAACGCTGTAT. Translation gives CASGDAGNSAETLY. The whole CDR3 protein is CASGDAGNSAETLYF.

There are a few counts of this clone. Gene names are mouse gene names. The read terminates 1 residue before the CDR3 end, so the remaining end is supplied by the germline J gene. This chain joins TRBV26 and TRBJ2-4; D is ambiguous. The length of the CDR3 is 14 residues. The germline CDR1 and CDR2 sequences are KGHPV and FQNQEV (reference sequence). V shed 6 bases and J shed 0 bases, with 10 bases lying between them. The CDR3 sequence is CASSEQISQNTLYF. The sequenced part of the CDR3 DNA is TGTGCCAGCAGCGAACAAATTAGTCAAAACACCTTGTAC.

Of note for this clone: Mouse germline and gene names are used. Read data end 1 residue before the CDR3 end; the end is taken from the germline J gene. The chain uses TRBV26 and TRBJ1-1; D unclear. CDR3 length: 11 residues. Germline V lookup: CDR1 KGHPV, CDR2 FQNQEV (reference sequence). V was cut by 0 bases and J by 8 bases, with 4 bases left in between. The CDR3 reads CASSLSTEVFF. CDR3 DNA, as far as it was read: TGTGCCAGCAGTCTGTCGACGGAAGTCTTC.

This clone was detected a few times. The gene names given are mouse names. The read terminates 1 residue ahead of where the CDR3 ends, so the germline J gene completes it. The chain combines TRBV13-3 with TRBJ1-3, with TRBD1 as a possible D gene (6 bases). V was clipped by 0 bases and J by 0 bases, with 10 bases between them. CDR3 length equals 16 residues. Germline values: CDR1 NNHDY, CDR2 SYVADS. The CDR3 reads CASSDVGAHSGNTLYF. The CDR3 DNA, read in part, is TGTGCCAGCAGTGATGTGGGGGCTCATTCTGGAAATACGCTCTAT.

A few counts support this clone. Mouse gene names apply. The sequence runs out 1 residue before the end of the CDR3; the remainder is reconstructed from the germline J gene. The chain combines TRBV12-2 with TRBJ2-7; 7 positions match TRBD1. Germline trimming cut 2 bases from V and 7 bases from J; bases unmatched to any gene: 4. The germline gives CDR1 SGHLS, CDR2 HYDKME. This CDR3 comprises 12 residues. The CDR3 protein is CASSRQGGEQYF. Incomplete CDR3 DNA: TGTGCCAGCTCTCGACAGGGAGGGGAACAGTAC.

A few counts support this clone. Gene names and germline refer to mouse. The missing CDR3 end, 1 residue past where the read stops, is filled in from the germline J gene. The chain is built from TRBV2 and TRBJ2-7; 7 bases are a match to TRBD2. CDR1 and CDR2 from the germline V gene are LGHNA and YSYQKL. The CDR3 contains 15 residues. V was clipped by 0 bases and J by 0 bases; unmatched bases: 2. The sequenced part of the CDR3 DNA is TGTGCCAGCAGCCAAGATCCTGGGGGCTCCTATGAACAGTAC. Protein: CASSQDPGGSYEQY. The entire CDR3 reads CASSQDPGGSYEQYF.

In this sample, this clone turned up a few times. Gene names and germline refer to mouse. The read comes to an end 1 residue before the CDR3 does, leaving the germline J gene to fill in the end. This chain links TRBV15 with TRBJ2-7; 8 bases agree with TRBD1. Germline loops: CDR1 SGHND, CDR2 FRSKSL. The trim removed 6 bases at V and 3 bases at J, leaving 1 base unmatched. This CDR3 is 12 amino acids long. This CDR3 reads CASRDRVYEQYF. The DNA read from the CDR3 is TGTGCCAGCAGGGACAGGGTCTATGAACAGTAC.

Remarks on this clone: Here the gene names and germline are mouse. The read gets to within 1 residue of the CDR3 end, and the germline J gene fills in the rest. The chain joins TRBV1 to TRBJ2-7; 7 nucleotides align to TRBD2. The germline V gene encodes CDR1 NSQYPW and CDR2 LRSPGD (reference sequence). V trimming: 1 base; J trimming: 2 bases; junction bases outside the gene matches: 2. This CDR3 spans 14 amino acids. CDR3 sequence reads: CTCSAGGGAYEQYF. The sequenced CDR3 bases are TGCACCTGCAGTGCAGGGGGGGGAGCCTATGAACAGTAC.

On this clone: All gene names here are mouse names. The read is 1 residue too short to cover the CDR3 end, so that end is filled in from the germline J gene. The chain uses TRBV13-2 and TRBJ2-3; D may be TRBD1 or TRBD2 (5 bases each). CDR1 and CDR2 (germline): NNHNN, SYGAGS (reference sequence). The CDR3 spans 16 residues. Trimming shortened V by 5 bases and J by 0 bases, and 16 bases separated the two germline ends. The part of the CDR3 DNA that was read is TGTGCCAGCGGGGGGCGGCCCGGGTATAGTGCAGAAACGCTGTAT. Translated: CASGGRPGYSAETLY. The complete CDR3 protein is CASGGRPGYSAETLYF.

With regard to this clone: Gene names are the mouse ones. The read halts 1 residue ahead of the CDR3 end, with the missing end drawn from the germline J gene. The rearrangement joins TRBV5 to TRBJ2-1, with 10 nucleotides matching TRBD2. The germline gives CDR1 LGHNA, CDR2 YNLKQL (reference sequence). Trimming at V came to 4 bases and at J to 1 base, leaving 4 bases not matched to a gene. The CDR3 runs 16 residues. CDR3 bases read: TGTGCCAGCAGCCCAAACTGGGGGGGGAACTATGCTGAGCAGTTC. Its translation is CASSPNWGGNYAEQF. The entire CDR3 sequence reads CASSPNWGGNYAEQFF.

Notes on this clone: The listed genes are named as in mouse. CDR3 amino acids: CASSPHWGGEAETLYF. The CDR3 DNA, read in part, is TGTGCCAGCAGTCCACACTGGGGGGGCGAGGCAGAAACGCTGTAT. This chain joins TRBV26 and TRBJ2-3; TRBD2 aligns across 11 bases. The CDR3 end lies 1 residue beyond the end of the read and is filled in from the germline J gene. Germline loops: CDR1 KGHPV, CDR2 FQNQEV (reference sequence). The CDR3 runs to 16 residues. Trimming cost V 4 bases and J 3 bases; bases outside gene matches: 6.

Remarks on this clone: Gene labels here are mouse ones. The CDR3 goes on 1 residue after the read ends, and that part is filled in from the germline J gene. V and J are TRBV24 and TRBJ1-5, with D unclear. Germline CDR1 reads KGHTA; CDR2 reads FRNEEI. CDR3 size: 14 residues. V was trimmed by 4 bases and J by 0 bases, leaving 7 bases between them. CDR3 protein: CASSPTVNNQAPLF. The part of the CDR3 DNA that was read is TGTGCCAGCAGTCCCACAGTTAACAACCAGGCTCCGCTT.

Concerning this clone: Germline and genes here are mouse. The sequenced fragment ends 1 residue before the CDR3 boundary, so the rest is inferred from the germline J gene. The chain employs TRBV24 and TRBJ1-2; a weak D match, TRBD1 (5 bases). The CDR3 totals 14 residues. V lost 4 bases to trimming and J lost 0 bases, with 9 bases between them. Per germline, CDR1 KGHTA and CDR2 FRNEEI. The CDR3 loop reads CASSPWGANSDYTF. CDR3 bases read: TGTGCCAGCAGTCCCTGGGGGGCAAACTCCGACTACACC.